This is a list of T cell receptor beta chains from one sample in a study of post-analysis software for immune sequencing data. In TCRdb, the PCR reads were re-called with MiXCR into one record per CDR3 protein. The table shows hundreds of thousands of distinct CDR3 sequences, with around a third occurring only once. Specimen: blood. Every receptor here comes from a girl aged 5-17 years with multiple sclerosis. Each CDR3 is given with its conserved first and last residue. The order of the fields is J gene, D gene, V gene, clone size, CDR3 protein, CDR3 DNA. The D gene is left open where the match is weak. Expanded clones get a size class; other rows say once, few or many, or leave the size out.

J gene: TRBJ2-1; D gene: -; V gene: TRBV7-2; clone size: -; CDR3 protein: CASSLKADPRDNERFF; CDR3 DNA: TGTGCCAGCAGCCTGAAGGCGGACCCCCGTGACAATGAGCGGTTCTTC
J gene: TRBJ2-3; D gene: TRBD2; V gene: TRBV4-3; clone size: -; CDR3 protein: CASSPTLLAADTQYF; CDR3 DNA: TGCGCCAGCAGCCCGACGCTACTAGCGGCAGATACGCAGTATTTT
J gene: TRBJ2-7; D gene: TRBD1; V gene: TRBV12-3/TRBV12-4; clone size: -; CDR3 protein: CASSWGQGGAHEQYF; CDR3 DNA: TGTGCCAGCAGTTGGGGACAGGGAGGGGCCCACGAGCAGTACTTC
J gene: TRBJ1-6; D gene: TRBD1; V gene: TRBV7-9; clone size: -; CDR3 protein: CAGSSGTEANSPLHF; CDR3 DNA: TGTGCCGGCAGCAGTGGGACAGAGGCTAATTCACCCCTCCACTTT
J gene: TRBJ2-5; D gene: TRBD2; V gene: TRBV6-1; clone size: -; CDR3 protein: CASSEFPGGSETQYF; CDR3 DNA: TGTGCCAGCAGTGAATTTCCGGGAGGGTCGGAGACCCAGTACTTC
J gene: TRBJ1-1; D gene: -; V gene: TRBV4-2; clone size: few; CDR3 protein: CASSPGGEINTEAFF; CDR3 DNA: TGTGCCAGCAGCCCGGGGGGCGAGATTAACACTGAAGCTTTCTTT
J gene: TRBJ1-1; D gene: -; V gene: TRBV15; clone size: once; CDR3 protein: CATSRDLGPTTEAFF; CDR3 DNA: TGTGCCACCAGCAGAGATTTGGGACCCACCACTGAAGCTTTCTTT
J gene: TRBJ2-7; D gene: TRBD1; V gene: TRBV6-5; clone size: -; CDR3 protein: CASSYHPSTGQPYEQYF; CDR3 DNA: TGTGCCAGCAGTTACCACCCTTCGACAGGGCAGCCCTACGAGCAGTACTTC
J gene: TRBJ1-4; D gene: -; V gene: TRBV5-1; clone size: -; CDR3 protein: CASSPGPLAEKLFF; CDR3 DNA: TGCGCCAGCAGCCCCGGCCCCCTTGCTGAAAAACTGTTTTTT
J gene: TRBJ1-2; D gene: TRBD1; V gene: TRBV5-5; clone size: few; CDR3 protein: CASSPEGTGVIFNYGYTF; CDR3 DNA: TGTGCCAGCAGCCCGGAAGGGACAGGGGTGATTTTTAACTATGGCTACACCTTC
J gene: TRBJ2-1; D gene: TRBD1; V gene: TRBV12-3/TRBV12-4; clone size: -; CDR3 protein: CASRTGGHNEQFF; CDR3 DNA: TGTGCCAGCAGGACAGGGGGACACAATGAGCAGTTCTTC
J gene: TRBJ2-4; D gene: TRBD1; V gene: TRBV5-1; clone size: -; CDR3 protein: CASSTRWDRGLEEQYF; CDR3 DNA: TGCGCCAGCAGCACCCGATGGGACAGGGGGCTTGAGGAGCAGTACTTC
J gene: TRBJ2-7; D gene: -; V gene: TRBV7-9; clone size: -; CDR3 protein: CASSSSVGPYEQYF; CDR3 DNA: TGTGCCAGCAGCTCCAGTGTAGGACCCTACGAGCAGTACTTC
J gene: TRBJ2-3; D gene: -; V gene: TRBV20-1; clone size: -; CDR3 protein: CSAGVPRDTQYF; CDR3 DNA: TGCAGTGCTGGGGTGCCCAGGGATACGCAGTATTTT
J gene: TRBJ2-7; D gene: TRBD2; V gene: TRBV6-5; clone size: few; CDR3 protein: CASRSGVFSYEQYF; CDR3 DNA: TGTGCCAGCAGGAGCGGGGTCTTCTCCTACGAGCAGTACTTC
J gene: TRBJ2-7; D gene: -; V gene: TRBV10-3; clone size: -; CDR3 protein: CAISSGTGAYEQYF; CDR3 DNA: TGTGCCATCAGCAGCGGGACAGGAGCCTACGAGCAGTACTTC
J gene: TRBJ2-5; D gene: -; V gene: TRBV6-6; clone size: -; CDR3 protein: CASSYSERETQYF; CDR3 DNA: TGTGCCAGCAGTTACTCGGAGCGGGAGACCCAGTACTTC
J gene: TRBJ2-5; D gene: TRBD2; V gene: TRBV7-9; clone size: few; CDR3 protein: CASSPSGGYPETQYF; CDR3 DNA: TGTGCCAGCAGCCCTAGCGGGGGGTACCCCGAGACCCAGTACTTC
J gene: TRBJ2-1; D gene: TRBD1; V gene: TRBV7-2; clone size: -; CDR3 protein: CASDRGQGRREQFF; CDR3 DNA: TGTGCCAGCGACCGGGGACAGGGGCGGCGTGAGCAGTTCTTC
J gene: TRBJ2-6; D gene: -; V gene: TRBV21-1; clone size: few; CDR3 protein: CASSKQELRIVLTF; CDR3 DNA: TGTGCCAGCAGCAAGCAAGAACTCCGGATCGTCCTGACTTTC
J gene: TRBJ2-5; D gene: -; V gene: TRBV5-1; clone size: -; CDR3 protein: CASSLWGTRQETQYF; CDR3 DNA: TGCGCCAGCAGCTTGTGGGGGACAAGACAAGAGACCCAGTACTTC
J gene: TRBJ1-4; D gene: TRBD1; V gene: TRBV6-5; clone size: once; CDR3 protein: CASSHRPGGEKLFF; CDR3 DNA: TGTGCCAGCAGTCATCGGCCAGGGGGTGAAAAACTGTTTTTT
J gene: TRBJ2-5; D gene: -; V gene: TRBV7-2; clone size: -; CDR3 protein: CASSLAQGSIETQYF; CDR3 DNA: TGTGCCAGCAGCTTAGCCCAGGGGTCGATCGAGACCCAGTACTTC
J gene: TRBJ1-2; D gene: -; V gene: TRBV7-2; clone size: few; CDR3 protein: CASSLMGNYGYTF; CDR3 DNA: TGTGCCAGCAGCTTAATGGGGAACTATGGCTACACCTTC
J gene: TRBJ1-1; D gene: -; V gene: TRBV6-2/TRBV6-3; clone size: few; CDR3 protein: CASSYLARSTEAFF; CDR3 DNA: TGTGCCAGCAGTTATCTTGCCCGGAGTACTGAAGCTTTCTTT
J gene: TRBJ1-1; D gene: -; V gene: TRBV7-2; clone size: -; CDR3 protein: CASSLGAIEAFF; CDR3 DNA: TGTGCCAGCAGCTTAGGAGCAATCGAAGCTTTCTTT
J gene: TRBJ1-4; D gene: -; V gene: TRBV7-9; clone size: few; CDR3 protein: CASSPRGAGNEKLFF; CDR3 DNA: TGTGCCAGCAGCCCCCGGGGGGCCGGTAATGAAAAACTGTTTTTT
J gene: TRBJ2-3; D gene: -; V gene: TRBV7-6; clone size: -; CDR3 protein: CASSLGAGRSTDAQYF; CDR3 DNA: TGTGCCAGCAGCTTAGGGGCAGGGCGAAGCACAGATGCGCAGTATTTT
J gene: TRBJ2-1; D gene: TRBD2; V gene: TRBV5-1; clone size: few; CDR3 protein: CASSLPSGRPRSNEQFF; CDR3 DNA: TGCGCCAGCAGCCTGCCTAGCGGGAGGCCCCGTTCAAATGAGCAGTTCTTC
J gene: TRBJ1-4; D gene: TRBD1; V gene: TRBV30; clone size: -; CDR3 protein: CAAARDREKLFF; CDR3 DNA: TGTGCCGCGGCCCGGGACAGAGAAAAACTGTTTTTT
J gene: TRBJ2-5; D gene: TRBD1; V gene: TRBV7-7; clone size: -; CDR3 protein: CASRPGTGETQYF; CDR3 DNA: TGTGCTAGCAGGCCCGGGACAGGAGAGACCCAGTACTTC
J gene: TRBJ2-1; D gene: -; V gene: TRBV12-3/TRBV12-4; clone size: few; CDR3 protein: CASSPPRPSDEQFF; CDR3 DNA: TGTGCCAGCAGTCCGCCCCGACCTTCGGATGAGCAGTTCTTC
J gene: TRBJ1-5; D gene: TRBD1; V gene: TRBV6-6; clone size: -; CDR3 protein: CVSSRRQGVNSNQPQHF; CDR3 DNA: TGTGTCAGCAGCAGGAGACAGGGGGTTAATAGCAATCAGCCCCAGCATTTT
J gene: TRBJ1-1; D gene: TRBD1; V gene: TRBV7-8; clone size: -; CDR3 protein: CASSANRDRWGDTEAFF; CDR3 DNA: TGTGCCAGCAGCGCCAACCGGGACAGGTGGGGGGACACTGAAGCTTTCTTT
J gene: TRBJ2-7; D gene: TRBD2; V gene: TRBV27; clone size: -; CDR3 protein: CASSHRGRGSYEQYF; CDR3 DNA: TGTGCCAGCAGTCACCGGGGGAGGGGCTCCTACGAGCAGTACTTC
J gene: TRBJ2-5; D gene: TRBD2; V gene: TRBV28; clone size: -; CDR3 protein: CASRHDRFNGGAVGDEQYF; CDR3 DNA: TGTGCCAGCAGACATGACAGATTTAACGGGGGGGCCGTGGGGGATGAGCAGTACTTC
J gene: TRBJ1-2; D gene: -; V gene: TRBV24-1; clone size: few; CDR3 protein: CATSEGMGYGYTF; CDR3 DNA: TGTGCCACCAGTGAGGGGATGGGATATGGCTACACCTTC
J gene: TRBJ1-1; D gene: -; V gene: TRBV15; clone size: many; CDR3 protein: CATSREGNTEAFF; CDR3 DNA: TGTGCCACCAGCAGAGAGGGGAACACTGAAGCTTTCTTT
J gene: TRBJ1-2; D gene: -; V gene: TRBV5-1; clone size: few; CDR3 protein: CASSLAGRNGYTF; CDR3 DNA: TGCGCCAGCAGCTTGGCCGGGAGGAATGGCTACACCTTC
J gene: TRBJ2-2; D gene: -; V gene: TRBV6-5; clone size: few; CDR3 protein: CASSYGDTGELFF; CDR3 DNA: TGTGCCAGCAGTTATGGGGACACCGGGGAGCTGTTTTTT
J gene: TRBJ2-7; D gene: TRBD1; V gene: TRBV4-3; clone size: few; CDR3 protein: CASSQAPGQGAYEQYF; CDR3 DNA: TGCGCCAGCAGCCAAGCACCGGGACAGGGGGCCTACGAGCAGTACTTC
J gene: TRBJ2-5; D gene: TRBD1; V gene: TRBV7-9; clone size: -; CDR3 protein: CASSSSDREETQYF; CDR3 DNA: TGTGCCAGCAGCTCCTCGGACAGGGAAGAGACCCAGTACTTC
J gene: TRBJ1-2; D gene: TRBD1; V gene: TRBV27; clone size: few; CDR3 protein: CASAGTDYGYTF; CDR3 DNA: TGTGCCAGCGCCGGGACAGACTATGGCTACACCTTC
J gene: TRBJ1-4; D gene: -; V gene: TRBV20-1; clone size: -; CDR3 protein: CSASQQAHFNEKLFF; CDR3 DNA: TGCAGTGCTAGCCAACAGGCTCACTTTAATGAAAAACTGTTTTTT
J gene: TRBJ1-1; D gene: -; V gene: TRBV4-3; clone size: -; CDR3 protein: CASSQDSRGGNTEAFF; CDR3 DNA: TGCGCCAGCAGCCAAGATTCTCGGGGCGGGAACACTGAAGCTTTCTTT
J gene: TRBJ2-1; D gene: -; V gene: TRBV12-3/TRBV12-4; clone size: few; CDR3 protein: CASSAGTYNEQFF; CDR3 DNA: TGTGCCAGCAGTGCAGGGACCTACAATGAGCAGTTCTTC
J gene: TRBJ2-5; D gene: TRBD2; V gene: TRBV7-8; clone size: once; CDR3 protein: CASSLIAGGPETQYF; CDR3 DNA: TGTGCCAGCAGCTTAATAGCGGGGGGGCCGGAGACCCAGTACTTC
J gene: TRBJ2-3; D gene: -; V gene: TRBV9; clone size: -; CDR3 protein: CASSEGTFTDTQYF; CDR3 DNA: TGTGCCAGCAGCGAGGGGACATTTACAGATACGCAGTATTTT
J gene: TRBJ1-2; D gene: -; V gene: TRBV12-3/TRBV12-4; clone size: -; CDR3 protein: CASSLIGGNYGYTF; CDR3 DNA: TGTGCCAGCAGTTTAATTGGAGGAAACTATGGCTACACCTTC
J gene: TRBJ2-5; D gene: TRBD1; V gene: TRBV7-8; clone size: -; CDR3 protein: CASSVGPSQGLGTQYF; CDR3 DNA: TGTGCCAGCAGTGTAGGGCCGTCACAGGGGTTAGGAACCCAGTACTTC
J gene: TRBJ1-5; D gene: -; V gene: TRBV18; clone size: -; CDR3 protein: CASSPTGTPSNQPQHF; CDR3 DNA: TGTGCCAGCTCACCGACCGGGACACCTAGCAATCAGCCCCAGCATTTT
J gene: TRBJ2-3; D gene: -; V gene: TRBV12-3/TRBV12-4; clone size: -; CDR3 protein: CASSCGGQGDAQYF; CDR3 DNA: TGTGCCAGCAGTTGCGGGGGCCAAGGAGATGCGCAGTATTTT
J gene: TRBJ2-7; D gene: -; V gene: TRBV20-1; clone size: -; CDR3 protein: CSASRASGSYEQYF; CDR3 DNA: TGCAGTGCCTCGCGGGCCAGCGGTTCCTACGAGCAGTACTTC
J gene: TRBJ2-7; D gene: -; V gene: TRBV12-3/TRBV12-4; clone size: many; CDR3 protein: CASSTEFYEQYF; CDR3 DNA: TGTGCCAGCAGTACCGAGTTCTACGAGCAGTACTTC
J gene: TRBJ2-1; D gene: -; V gene: TRBV20-1; clone size: -; CDR3 protein: CSARPSHRGGDEQFF; CDR3 DNA: TGCAGTGCTAGACCTTCCCACAGGGGAGGGGATGAGCAGTTCTTC
J gene: TRBJ1-1; D gene: -; V gene: TRBV6-5; clone size: few; CDR3 protein: CASSHGGTEAFF; CDR3 DNA: TGTGCCAGCAGTCATGGAGGGACTGAAGCTTTCTTT
J gene: TRBJ2-3; D gene: -; V gene: TRBV7-2; clone size: -; CDR3 protein: CASSPYRTSTDTQYF; CDR3 DNA: TGTGCCAGCAGCCCCTACAGGACTAGCACAGATACGCAGTATTTT